The T cell receptor beta chain under discussion was sequenced for a study of blood T cell repertoires in COVID-19. Looking at the study overall: The United States, Italy and Spain supplied acute and convalescent COVID-19 samples.

Participant age was roughly 18 to 89 years, and participants resided in 25 or so US areas. Study processing details: Estimation of nucleated cell counts relied on the amplification of reference gene primers. Some clones are missing from TCRdb's copy, which holds only in-frame ones; the method was immunoSEQ multiplex PCR. The DNA gave D and trimming, while V, J and clone size come from that table. The sample lists some 220,000 clones, approximately 90% occurring once. CDR3 length: 13 residues. Germline V gene sequence: CDR1 MNHEY, CDR2 SVGAGI. V lost 5 bases and J lost 6; bases outside the gene matches: 6.

V gene TRBV6-5 combines with J gene TRBJ2-7, with 8 positions matching TRBD1. This receptor was obtained from a woman between 18 and 29 years old in a cohort exposed to, infected with or recovered from COVID-19 (not recorded which). Material for sequencing was PBMCs or T cells enriched from blood (not recorded which). The CDR3 DNA is TGTGCCAGCAGTCCGGGACAGGAACGCGAGCAGTACTTC. This codes for CASSPGQEREQYF.